The source of this T cell receptor (beta chain) is a study of blood T cell repertoires in COVID-19. As for the study in general: The United States, Italy and Spain supplied acute and convalescent COVID-19 samples.

The CDR3 spans 17 residues. V was pared by 3 bases and J by 7 bases, with 22 bases between. In germline, CDR1 is MDHEN, CDR2 SYDVKM. Those who participated ranged in age from 18 to 89 years and resided in about two dozen US areas. Participants' own reports of clinical history determined their cohort assignment. Participants in the exposed group had met a COVID-19 case in the 2 weeks before joining the study. The repertoire was sequenced with immunoSEQ multiplex PCR; TCRdb's copy has only in-frame clones and lacks some. This sample yields 200,000 to 250,000 clones, of which 80% to 90% are seen a single time; around 3.6% belongs to the top ten.

The receptor was isolated from a young woman who had been exposed to COVID-19. The chain is built from TRBV28 and TRBJ1-5, with a weak D call TRBD1 (6 bases). The sample comprised PBMCs or T cells enriched from blood (not recorded which). In DNA form, the CDR3 reads TGTGCCAGCAGTTTGGGGGAGGGGGGCAGGCAGAGACAGCCCCAGCATTTT. The encoded protein is CASSLGEGGRQRQPQHF.